One sample yielded the 10 T cell receptor beta chains listed below, sequenced in a study of T cell responses to AZD1222 COVID-19 vaccine. TCRdb keeps only in-frame clones here, not all; method: immunoSEQ multiplex PCR. The table includes some 180,000 clones, roughly 94% detected once. The material sequenced was peripheral blood, taken 28 days after the second AZD1222 dose. The receptor set was obtained from an adult who received the AZD1222 COVID-19 vaccine.

V usage is TRBV3-1 (or the pseudogene TRBV3-2) and J usage is TRBJ2-6, with D perhaps TRBD2 (6 bases). The V and J ends lost 3 bases and 0 bases respectively, with 18 bases between them. Germline CDR1 LGHDT, CDR2 YNNKEL (reference sequence). The CDR3 spans 19 residues. The CDR3 loop reads CASSHTGVGPLSGANVLTF. The CDR3 region has the DNA TGTGCCAGCAGCCATACGGGGGTGGGGCCTCTCTCTGGGGCCAACGTCCTGACTTTC.

Note on this clone: Other DNA sequences from this sample encode an identical CDR3 as well. This chain connects TRBV6-5 to TRBJ1-5, with D tentatively TRBD1 (5 bases). The CDR3 runs to 15 residues. V lost 5 bases, J lost 0 bases, and 11 bases lay in between. Germline CDR1 is MNHEY and CDR2 is SVGAGI. The CDR3: CASSPGTDSNQPQHF. CDR3 nucleotides: TGTGCCAGCAGTCCCGGGACGGATAGCAATCAGCCCCAGCATTTT.

This chain uses TRBV29-1 with TRBJ2-1; D unresolved. V lost 4 bases, J lost 0 bases, and 7 bases lay in between. Germline CDR1 reads SQVTM; CDR2 reads ANQGSEA. The CDR3 totals 13 residues. Here the CDR3 reads CSVGGSSYNEQFF. As DNA, the CDR3 is TGCAGCGTTGGCGGAAGCTCCTACAATGAGCAGTTCTTC.

The V and J genes are TRBV19 and TRBJ2-7, with 9 positions matching TRBD2. This CDR3 has 15 residues. Germline V gene lookup returns CDR1 LNHDA and CDR2 SQIVND (reference sequence). J lost 2 bases, V lost 3 bases, and 5 bases had no gene match. The CDR3 spells CASSILAGLTYEQYF. In DNA form, the CDR3 reads TGTGCCAGTAGTATCCTAGCGGGGCTCACCTACGAGCAGTACTTC.

The chain joins TRBV6-1 to TRBJ1-5; weak D call: TRBD1 (5 bases). This CDR3 is 20 amino acids long. Per germline, CDR1 MNHNS and CDR2 SASEGT. Trimming left V 0 bases short and J 6 bases short, with 27 bases between. The CDR3 DNA reads TGTGCCAGCAGTGAAGCGGTTGGAGGGGTTGGGGTACTGTCGCGTCAGCCCCAGCATTTT. Encoded protein: CASSEAVGGVGVLSRQPQHF.

The J gene is TRBJ2-7, the V gene TRBV5-1; D unresolved. Germline lookup yields CDR1 SGHRS and CDR2 YFSETQ. V lost 2 bases and J lost 6, with 9 bases in between. The CDR3 is 12 residues long. The CDR3 is CASSFRGSEQYF. As DNA, the CDR3 is TGCGCCAGCAGCTTTCGCGGTTCCGAGCAGTACTTC. The full variable domain, completed using reference TRBV5-1 and TRBJ2-7, is KAGVTQTPRYLIKTRGQQVTLSCSPISGHRSVSWYQQTPGQGLQFLFEYFSETQRNKGNFPGRFSGRQFSNSRSEMNVSTLELGDSALYLCASSFRGSEQYFGPGTRLTVT.

The genes are TRBV7-8 and TRBJ2-4; no clear D gene. The germline CDR1 and CDR2 sequences are SGHVS and FQNEAQ. Trimming stripped 1 base from V and 0 bases from J, with 13 bases between. The CDR3 has 17 amino acids. The CDR3 bases are TGTGCCAGCAGCTTAGAACGCGTTTCACTAGCCAAAAACATTCAGTACTTC. Translating gives CASSLERVSLAKNIQYF.

This clone occurred a few times. The genes are TRBV5-1 and TRBJ2-2; 13 bases map to TRBD2. With 3 bases clipped from V and 4 bases from J, the junction kept 6 bases outside the gene matches. The CDR3 spans 17 residues. Germline values: CDR1 SGHRS, CDR2 YFSETQ. The CDR3 nucleotides are TGCGCCAGCAGCTGGACTAGCGGGAGCCCCTCCACCGGGGAGCTGTTTTTT. It is translated as CASSWTSGSPSTGELFF.

In this sample, this clone turned up once. The rearrangement links TRBV11-2 to TRBJ2-1; 13 positions agree with TRBD2. The CDR3 is 18 amino acids. CDR1 and CDR2 from the germline V gene are SGHAT and FQNNGV. V shed 4 bases and J 5 bases; nucleotides not matched to a gene: 11. CDR3 protein: CASSSRTSGRLPHNEQFF. The DNA of the CDR3 is TGTGCCAGCAGCTCGCGGACTAGCGGGAGACTGCCCCACAATGAGCAGTTCTTC.

This chain links TRBV19 with TRBJ1-6; D may be TRBD1 (5 bases). Trimming took 8 bases from V and 7 from J, leaving 15 bases between them. CDR1 is LNHDA and CDR2 is SQIVND in the germline V gene (reference sequence). The CDR3 has 14 amino acids. DNA for the CDR3: TGTGCCAGTGGGGAGGGACGCTTAAATTCACCCCTCCACTTT. Amino acid sequence: CASGEGRLNSPLHF.